Shown below are 32 T cell receptor beta chains from a single sample sequenced in a study of regulatory T cells in long-lasting Graves disease. The TCR beta library used iRepertoire HTBI primers with Arm-PCR amplification of CDR3. TCRdb re-derived calls from the multiplex PCR reads in MiXCR, one entry per CDR3 protein. This sample carries hundreds of thousands of distinct CDR3 sequences, 16% of them seen once, and the ten largest clones take more than 15%. Time point denoted: newly diagnosed GD, antithyroid drugs for less than 3 months. The TCR library used RNA extracted from PBMCs. This sample also appeared in a second study, on T cells in Graves' hyperthyroidism and ophthalmopathy.

The sample consisted of peripheral blood mononuclear cells (PBMCs), taken at new diagnosis, from a patient treated with antithyroid drugs. All receptors come from a woman younger than 45 with Graves disease.

The sample holds a few counts of this clonotype. The chain employs TRBV18 and TRBJ1-5; D perhaps matches TRBD1 (5 bases). Trimming shortened V by 5 bases and J by 5 bases, and 19 bases separated the two germline ends. Germline CDR1 is KGHSH and CDR2 is LQKENI. The CDR3 extends over 16 amino acids. CDR3 bases: TGTGCCAGCTCATCAAGGGCGTCGGGGGAGCATCAGCCCCAGCATTTT. Encoded protein: CASSSRASGEHQPQHF.

This clonotype came up a few times. V and J are TRBV5-1 and TRBJ2-5; D is perhaps TRBD2 (6 bases). V lost 4 bases and J 5 bases, leaving 18 bases between the germline ends. The CDR3 is 15 residues long. CDR1 and CDR2 (germline): SGHRS, YFSETQ. CDR3 nucleotide sequence: TGCGCCAGCAGCCAAGGAGGGGCTCGCCGGGAGACCCAGTACTTC. Its protein product is CASSQGGARRETQYF. The full variable domain, rest sourced from reference TRBV5-1 and TRBJ2-5, is KAGVTQTPRYLIKTRGQQVTLSCSPISGHRSVSWYQQTPGQGLQFLFEYFSETQRNKGNFPGRFSGRQFSNSRSEMNVSTLELGDSALYLCASSQGGARRETQYFGPGTRLLVL.

This clonotype came up many times. The rearrangement joins TRBV7-9 to TRBJ2-7; D gene unclear. The CDR3 loop spans 14 amino acids. Per the germline V gene, CDR1 is SEHNR and CDR2 is FQNEAQ (reference sequence). V lost 5 bases to trimming and J lost 0 bases, with 11 bases between them. DNA of the CDR3: TGTGCCAGCAGCCCCCGACTTAGCTCCTACGAGCAGTACTTC. Translation: CASSPRLSSYEQYF.

This clonotype was seen at least ten times. This rearrangement joins TRBV20-1 to TRBJ2-2, with D perhaps assigned TRBD1 or TRBD2 (5 bases each). In germline, CDR1 is DFQATT, CDR2 SNEGSKA (reference sequence). Trimming took off 3 bases at V and 4 bases at J, with 18 bases between the two ends. The CDR3 is 16 amino acids. Here the CDR3 DNA reads TGCAGTGCTAGGAACAGGAGGTCGTATGGCACCGGGGAGCTGTTTTTT. Translated: CSARNRRSYGTGELFF.

This clonotype was seen at least ten times. This CDR3 reads CASSERLGSNEQYF. The CDR3 DNA follows: TGTGCCAGCAGTGAACGTCTGGGGTCGAACGAGCAGTACTTC. V usage is TRBV6-1 and J usage is TRBJ2-7, with D unclear. The CDR3 is 14 residues long. Between the trimmed V and J ends, which lost 2 bases and 5 bases, there was a span of 13 bases. The V gene's germline CDR1 is MNHNS and CDR2 SASEGT.

Ten or more counts support this clonotype. CDR3 sequence reads: CAITIGATQNEQFF. CDR3 bases: TGTGCCATCACCATAGGGGCAACACAGAATGAGCAGTTCTTC. J is TRBJ2-1 and V is TRBV10-3, with D perhaps matching TRBD1 (5 bases). V was pared by 7 bases and J by 7 bases, with 17 bases between. CDR3 length: 14 amino acids. Germline V lookup: CDR1 ENHRY, CDR2 SYGVKD.

This clonotype was counted a few times. The chain joins TRBV25-1 to TRBJ1-1, with a weak D call TRBD1 (5 bases). Germline CDR1 MGHDK, CDR2 SYGVNS. The CDR3 length is 13 residues. V dropped 6 bases and J dropped 4 bases, with 12 bases sitting between them. The CDR3 nucleotides read TGTGCCAGCAGGATGACAGAATTCACTGAAGCTTTCTTT. It specifies CASRMTEFTEAFF.

The V and J genes are TRBV30 and TRBJ1-1, with 7 bases that match TRBD1. Germline V CDR1 and CDR2: GTSNPN, SVGIG (reference sequence). Trimming removed 3 bases from V and 4 bases from J; junction bases left unmatched: 8. The CDR3 has 14 residues. The CDR3: CAWRLGGVSTEAFF. In nucleotides, the CDR3 is TGTGCCTGGAGATTAGGGGGCGTAAGCACTGAAGCTTTCTTT.

This clonotype was observed many times. This rearrangement joins TRBV27 to TRBJ2-7; 8 nucleotides line up with TRBD1. Trimming removed 6 bases from V and 3 bases from J; junction bases left unmatched: 7. Germline lookup yields CDR1 MNHEY and CDR2 SMNVEV (reference sequence). The CDR3 consists of 14 residues. In nucleotides, the CDR3 is TGTGCCAGCAGGGAACAGGGGGGTCTCTACGAGCAGTACTTC. Translation: CASREQGGLYEQYF.

This clonotype was seen many times. The V and J genes are TRBV20-1 and TRBJ1-1, with a weak D call TRBD1 (5 bases). V was cut by 3 bases and J by 1 base, with 9 bases left in between. The CDR3 runs 13 residues. Per the germline V gene, CDR1 is DFQATT and CDR2 is SNEGSKA (reference sequence). The CDR3, as DNA: TGCAGTGCTAGTGGGCAGGGGAACACTGAAGCTTTCTTT. Protein: CSASGQGNTEAFF.

This clonotype has a handful of counts. The V call is TRBV18, the J call TRBJ1-4; D is unresolved. The V and J ends lost 0 bases and 5 bases respectively, with 10 bases between them. Germline V gene sequence: CDR1 KGHSH, CDR2 LQKENI. This CDR3 region has 15 residues. DNA for the CDR3: TGTGCCAGCTCACCACCATCGGCAGAGAATGAAAAACTGTTTTTT. This gives the protein CASSPPSAENEKLFF.

This clonotype was detected many times. The chain recombines TRBV7-2 with TRBJ1-2, with D uncertain. Germline V gives CDR1 SGHTA, CDR2 FQGNSA. This CDR3 is built from 13 residues. Trimming shortened V by 5 bases and J by 5 bases, and 12 bases separated the two germline ends. CDR3 loop: CASSTGSRYGYTF. CDR3 DNA sequence: TGTGCCAGCAGCACGGGATCTCGATATGGCTACACCTTC.

This clonotype was seen a few times. This clone may be a read error of a much larger clone one base away. This chain uses TRBV7-9 with TRBJ1-1; D is ambiguous. The CDR3 loop spans 14 amino acids. V lost 1 base, J lost 1 base, and 7 bases lay in between. In germline, CDR1 is SEHNR, CDR2 FQNEAQ (reference sequence). The CDR3 sequence: CASSLVGENTEAFF. In DNA form, the CDR3 reads TGTGCCAGCAGCTTAGTTGGGGAGAACACTGAAGCTTTCTTT.

V is TRBV20-1 and J is TRBJ2-6; D call uncertain. V lost 6 bases, J lost 4 bases, and 13 bases lay in between. CDR1 and CDR2 (germline): DFQATT, SNEGSKA (reference sequence). This CDR3 comprises 14 residues. The CDR3 loop is CSAPPTLGANVLTF. As DNA, the CDR3 is TGCAGTGCCCCACCTACACTCGGGGCCAACGTCCTGACTTTC.

This clonotype was found many times. The chain is built from TRBV2 and TRBJ2-3; 9 bases match TRBD1. V trimming: 9 bases; J trimming: 4 bases; junction bases outside the gene matches: 2. Germline values: CDR1 SNHLY, CDR2 FYNNEI. The CDR3 is 12 residues long. CDR3 nucleotides: TGTGCCAGGGGGACAGGGTCAGATACGCAGTATTTT. Its translation is CARGTGSDTQYF.

The chain links TRBV3-1 to TRBJ2-5, with D hard to call. This CDR3 is 16 amino acids long. Germline V gene sequence: CDR1 LGHDT, CDR2 YNNKEL (reference sequence). V was pared by 0 bases and J by 4 bases, with 15 bases between. This CDR3 reads CASSQDLNTWGETQYF. CDR3 DNA: TGTGCCAGCAGCCAAGATCTGAATACCTGGGGAGAGACCCAGTACTTC.

This chain uses TRBV28 with TRBJ1-5, with 11 nucleotides matching TRBD1. Germline V gene lookup returns CDR1 MDHEN and CDR2 SYDVKM. The junction had 12 bases not matched to a gene; V was cut back by 5 bases and J by 9 bases. The CDR3 is 16 amino acids. DNA of the CDR3: TGTGCCAGCAGTGCCTCCGGGACAGGGGGTGGCGGGCCCCAGCATTTT. Translation: CASSASGTGGGGPQHF.

The V call is TRBV5-1, the J call TRBJ1-3, with D uncertain. CDR3 size: 15 residues. Germline lookup yields CDR1 SGHRS and CDR2 YFSETQ. Trimming stripped 6 bases from V and 4 bases from J, with 17 bases between. The CDR3 sequence: CASTREPLPGNTIYF. In DNA, the CDR3 is TGCGCCAGCACCCGAGAACCGTTGCCGGGAAACACCATATATTTT.

The table lists this clonotype with a few counts. The rearrangement uses TRBV28 and TRBJ1-5; possible D gene TRBD1, 5 bases. The CDR3 spans 13 residues. Deletions cut 8 bases from V and 5 bases from J, with 13 bases between. Germline CDR1 reads MDHEN; CDR2 reads SYDVKM. CDR3 coding DNA: TGTGCCAGCCATGGGGCTGGTCATCAGCCCCAGCATTTT. Residues: CASHGAGHQPQHF.

V is TRBV6-2 or TRBV6-3 and J is TRBJ2-1, with 12 bases matching TRBD2. Germline CDR1 MNHEY, CDR2 SVGEGT. With 2 bases clipped from V and 5 bases from J, the junction kept 10 bases outside the gene matches. This CDR3 is 18 amino acids long. The CDR3 loop is CASSYSYTSGGPHNEQFF. CDR3 nucleotides: TGTGCCAGCAGTTACAGCTATACTAGCGGGGGGCCCCACAATGAGCAGTTCTTC.

This clonotype was seen a few times. An end of the junction differs from the germline gene, which may be a read error. The chain has TRBV5-1 and TRBJ2-3, with D perhaps TRBD1 (6 bases). The J call is doubtful: the DNA matches TRBJ2-5 better. Germline V CDR1 and CDR2: SGHRS, YFSETQ. The CDR3 consists of 13 residues. The CDR3: CASSIQGREAQYF. DNA for the CDR3: TGCGCCAGCAGCATACAGGGTCGAGAGGCCCAGTACTTC.

This clonotype appeared a few times. This chain links TRBV5-5 with TRBJ1-5; D is undetermined. Trimming removed 1 base at V and 8 bases at J, with 13 bases between. The CDR3 contains 14 residues. Germline V gene data show CDR1 as SGHKS and CDR2 as YYEKEE (reference sequence). The CDR3 here is CASSLLYGPEPQHF. The CDR3 DNA follows: TGTGCCAGCAGCTTGTTGTATGGCCCAGAGCCCCAGCATTTT.

This clonotype was seen many times. V and J are TRBV3-1 and TRBJ1-1, with a weak D call TRBD1 (6 bases). V gave up 1 base and J gave up 4 bases, with 7 bases separating them. Looked up from germline, CDR1 is LGHDT and CDR2 is YNNKEL (reference sequence). This CDR3 is 13 amino acids long. CDR3 amino acids: CASSQVQGTEAFF. CDR3 nucleotide sequence: TGTGCCAGCAGCCAAGTACAGGGCACTGAAGCTTTCTTT. Full variable domain (rest looked up from reference TRBV3-1 and TRBJ1-1): DTAVSQTPKYLVTQMGNDKSIKCEQNLGHDTMYWYKQDSKKFLKIMFSYNNKELIINETVPNRFSPKSPDKAHLNLHINSLELGDSAVYFCASSQVQGTEAFFGQGTRLTVV.

This clonotype was seen a handful of times. V and J are TRBV28 and TRBJ2-6; D may match TRBD1 or TRBD2 (5 bases each). V lost 8 bases to trimming and J lost 2 bases, with 16 bases between them. In germline, CDR1 is MDHEN, CDR2 SYDVKM. This CDR3 spans 16 amino acids. Here the CDR3 reads CASSQGGRPGANVLTF. The CDR3 coding sequence is TGTGCCAGCTCTCAGGGCGGGCGACCTGGGGCCAACGTCCTGACTTTC.

At least ten counts were recorded for this clonotype. The chain employs TRBV7-2 and TRBJ2-1; TRBD2 matches 7 bases. Germline CDR1 SGHTA, CDR2 FQGNSA. With V trimmed by 1 base and J by 5 bases, 2 bases remained unmatched. This CDR3 has 14 amino acids. CDR3 DNA: TGTGCCAGCAGCTTAGGCGGGGGAGACAATGAGCAGTTCTTC. It yields the protein CASSLGGGDNEQFF.

This clonotype was recorded many times. The chain recombines TRBV29-1 with TRBJ1-2; D remains unclear. V was clipped by 5 bases and J by 0 bases, with 4 bases between them. Germline V CDR1 and CDR2: SQVTM, ANQGSEA. The CDR3 consists of 11 residues. This chain's CDR3 is CSVFANYGYTF. In DNA form, the CDR3 reads TGCAGCGTTTTTGCTAACTATGGCTACACCTTC. The full variable domain, with the rest looked up from reference TRBV29-1 and TRBJ1-2, is SAVISQKPSRDICQRGTSLTIQCQVDSQVTMMFWYRQQPGQSLTLIATANQGSEATYESGFVIDKFPISRPNLTFSTLTVSNMSPEDSSIYLCSVFANYGYTFGSGTRLTVV.

This clonotype was observed many times. CDR3: CATSRDLAGGREQYF. The CDR3 region has the DNA TGTGCCACCAGCAGAGATCTGGCCGGTGGGCGCGAGCAGTACTTC. This chain connects TRBV15 to TRBJ2-7; D unclear. Germline V gene sequence: CDR1 LNHNV, CDR2 YYDKDF (reference sequence). V was trimmed by 0 bases and J by 6 bases, leaving 15 bases between them. The CDR3 is 15 amino acids. The full variable domain, its missing parts supplied by reference TRBV15 and TRBJ2-7, is DAMVIQNPRYQVTQFGKPVTLSCSQTLNHNVMYWYQQKSSQAPKLLFHYYDKDFNNEADTPDNFQSRRPNTSFCFLDIRSPGLGDTAMYLCATSRDLAGGREQYFGPGTRLTVT.

This clonotype was seen a handful of times. This chain joins TRBV19 and TRBJ1-5; TRBD1 agrees at 8 bases. The trim removed 11 bases at V and 2 bases at J, leaving 11 bases unmatched. Germline V lookup: CDR1 LNHDA, CDR2 SQIVND (reference sequence). This CDR3 comprises 15 residues. The CDR3 DNA follows: TGTGCCCTCATCTCACCGGGACAGGGCAATCAGCCCCAGCATTTT. Protein: CALISPGQGNQPQHF.

This clonotype was counted many times. V and J are TRBV6-5 and TRBJ1-1; D call uncertain. CDR1 is MNHEY and CDR2 is SVGAGI in the germline V gene. V was cut by 2 bases and J by 6 bases, with 13 bases left in between. The CDR3 is 14 amino acids. CDR3 nucleotides: TGTGCCAGCAGTTACACCCGGGGAGTGGCTGAAGCTTTCTTT. Amino acid sequence: CASSYTRGVAEAFF.

This clonotype was seen only once. The genes are TRBV7-2 and TRBJ2-1; the match to TRBD2 covers 7 bases. The junction had 13 bases not matched to a gene; V was cut back by 5 bases and J by 9 bases. The CDR3 is 15 amino acids. CDR1 is SGHTA, CDR2 FQGNSA, per germline. CDR3 amino acids: CASSPIRWEGSEQFF. Written as DNA, the CDR3 is TGTGCCAGCAGCCCAATTCGGTGGGAGGGTAGTGAGCAGTTCTTC.

This chain uses TRBV28 with TRBJ2-7; D is possibly TRBD1 or TRBD2 (5 bases each). CDR1 and CDR2 (germline): MDHEN, SYDVKM. The CDR3 sequence is 15 residues long. Trimming took 5 bases from V and 4 from J, leaving 18 bases between them. Here the CDR3 DNA reads TGTGCCAGCAGTCTTCCAAGGGACGCCCGATACGAGCAGTACTTC. This codes for CASSLPRDARYEQYF.

This clonotype was detected a few times. The chain carries TRBV18 and TRBJ1-5, with a tentative D call TRBD1 (5 bases). The CDR3 extends over 16 amino acids. CDR1 KGHSH and CDR2 LQKENI come from the germline V gene. The ends were cut back, 3 bases at V and 1 base at J, with 13 bases in the middle. The CDR3 loop reads CASSPYPRDSNQPQHF. CDR3 bases: TGTGCCAGCTCACCTTACCCTCGGGACAGCAATCAGCCCCAGCATTTT. Full variable domain (outside the CDR3, taken from reference TRBV18 and TRBJ1-5): NAGVMQNPRHLVRRRGQEARLRCSPMKGHSHVYWYRQLPEEGLKFMVYLQKENIIDESGMPKERFSAEFPKEGPSILRIQQVVRGDSAAYFCASSPYPRDSNQPQHFGDGTRLSIL.